A selection of T cell receptor beta chains follows, all from one sample in a study of cytomegalovirus exposure and HLA in healthy donors. TCRdb's table, derived via immunoSEQ multiplex PCR, lists solely in-frame clones and lacks some. The sample includes around 180,000 clones, 85% of them seen just once. The sequenced material came from PBMCs. The source of these receptors is a boy aged 2-15 years in good health and CMV-seronegative. Both conserved end residues are part of each CDR3. The D gene is left open where the match is weak. Some rows mark clone size as missing; the rest say once, few, many or name a class of expanded clone.

CDR3nt | CDR3aa | j_gene | d_gene | len | abundance | v_gene
TGCGCCAGCAACAACTTCAGGGGGCGCACAGATACGCAGTATTTT | CASNNFRGRTDTQYF | TRBJ2-3 | TRBD1 | 15 | - | TRBV4-1
TGTGCCAGCAGCCCTTCAATAACAGGGACTAATGAAAAACTGTTTTTT | CASSPSITGTNEKLFF | TRBJ1-4 | - | 16 | once | TRBV2
TGTGCCAGCAGCGTAGCCGAGCTGGGACTAGCGGGGGGGAGCACAGATACGCAGTATTTT | CASSVAELGLAGGSTDTQYF | TRBJ2-3 | TRBD2 | 20 | - | TRBV9
TGTGCCAGTTCCCGTTACCGGGACATAAGCACTGAAGCTTTCTTT | CASSRYRDISTEAFF | TRBJ1-1 | - | 15 | - | TRBV19
TGTGCCAGCAGCTTGGATTACGGGTCTGAAGCTTTCTTT | CASSLDYGSEAFF | TRBJ1-1 | - | 13 | - | TRBV5-1
TGTGCCAGCAGTCCCGGACAGGGACGAGTGGAAAAACTGTTTTTT | CASSPGQGRVEKLFF | TRBJ1-4 | TRBD1 | 15 | once | TRBV7-6
TGTGCCAGCAGCCAAGCCGGGACAGGAGGCTACACCTTC | CASSQAGTGGYTF | TRBJ1-2 | TRBD1 | 13 | - | TRBV14
TGTGCCAGCGCCCAGGGGGCTGGAAACACCATATATTTT | CASAQGAGNTIYF | TRBJ1-3 | TRBD1 | 13 | - | TRBV6-6
TGTGCCAGCAGCTTCGGACTAGCGGGTTTCGAGCAGTACTTC | CASSFGLAGFEQYF | TRBJ2-7 | TRBD2 | 14 | once | TRBV6-5
TGTGCCAGTAGAAGATCGGTGGGAGGGACCTACAATGAGCAGTTCTTC | CASRRSVGGTYNEQFF | TRBJ2-1 | TRBD2 | 16 | once | TRBV19
TGTGCCAGCAGCCAGGCCCTTACTAGAACTGGCACAGATACGCAGTATTTT | CASSQALTRTGTDTQYF | TRBJ2-3 | - | 17 | - | TRBV14
TGTGCCAGCATAACAGGGGGCTTGAGGAAAGAGACCCAGTACTTC | CASITGGLRKETQYF | TRBJ2-5 | TRBD1 | 15 | - | TRBV28
TGTGCCAGCAGTTATATCAGTAGCACAGATACGCAGTATTTT | CASSYISSTDTQYF | TRBJ2-3 | - | 14 | few | TRBV6-5
TGTGCCAGCAGTGAGAAGGGACTAGCGGCGGCCGAGCAGTACTTC | CASSEKGLAAAEQYF | TRBJ2-7 | TRBD2 | 15 | - | TRBV6-1
TGTGCCAGCAGGCTACAGGGGGCAGCTGGCTACACCTTC | CASRLQGAAGYTF | TRBJ1-2 | TRBD1 | 13 | - | TRBV28
TGTGCCAGCAGCGAAACGACAGGAAATAATTCACCCCTCCACTTT | CASSETTGNNSPLHF | TRBJ1-6 | - | 15 | - | TRBV6-1
TGTGCCAGCAAGCGGGGGGATGGCTACACCTTC | CASKRGDGYTF | TRBJ1-2 | - | 11 | once | TRBV2
TGCAGTGCTAGAGATGGAGGTACGCAGTATTTT | CSARDGGTQYF | TRBJ2-3 | - | 11 | - | TRBV20-1
TGTGCCAGCAGCCAAGGACCGGGCCGCGCGGCTAGCGGGGAGACCCAGTACTTC | CASSQGPGRAASGETQYF | TRBJ2-5 | TRBD2 | 18 | - | TRBV14
TGTGCCAGCAGCCTAGACGACGGGACTAGCGGGGGTGGGGCGCAGTATTTT | CASSLDDGTSGGGAQYF | TRBJ2-3 | TRBD2 | 17 | - | TRBV11-1
TGTGCCAGCAGCTTAGTCGGGTCCCCCAACACCGGGGAGCTGTTTTTT | CASSLVGSPNTGELFF | TRBJ2-2 | - | 16 | - | TRBV7-2
TGTGCCAGCAGCCAATACCCGGGGATGACCTCTGGGGCCAACGTCCTGACTTTC | CASSQYPGMTSGANVLTF | TRBJ2-6 | - | 18 | - | TRBV7-7
TGCGCCAGCAGCTTGCGCCAGGACAGTGAAGCTTTCTTT | CASSLRQDSEAFF | TRBJ1-1 | - | 13 | - | TRBV5-1
TGTGCCAGTAGCCAAATTACCCGGGGGACTGATCATTCACCCCTCCACTTT | CASSQITRGTDHSPLHF | TRBJ1-6 | - | 17 | - | TRBV19